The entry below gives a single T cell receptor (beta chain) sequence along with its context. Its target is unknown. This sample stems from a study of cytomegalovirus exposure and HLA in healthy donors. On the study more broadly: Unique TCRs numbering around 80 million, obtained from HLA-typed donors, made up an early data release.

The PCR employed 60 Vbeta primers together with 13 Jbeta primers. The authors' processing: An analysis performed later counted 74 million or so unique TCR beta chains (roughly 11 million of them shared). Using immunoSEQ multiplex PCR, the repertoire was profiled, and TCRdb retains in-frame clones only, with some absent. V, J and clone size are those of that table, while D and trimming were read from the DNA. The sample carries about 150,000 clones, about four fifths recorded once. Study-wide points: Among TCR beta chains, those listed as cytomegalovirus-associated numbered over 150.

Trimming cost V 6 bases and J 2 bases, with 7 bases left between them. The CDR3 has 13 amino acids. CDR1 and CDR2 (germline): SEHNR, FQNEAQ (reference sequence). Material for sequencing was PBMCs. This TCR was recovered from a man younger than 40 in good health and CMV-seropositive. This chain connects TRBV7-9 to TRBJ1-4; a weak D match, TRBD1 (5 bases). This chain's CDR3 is CASRGGTNEKLFF. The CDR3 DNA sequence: TGTGCCAGCAGGGGGGGGACTAATGAAAAACTGTTTTTT.